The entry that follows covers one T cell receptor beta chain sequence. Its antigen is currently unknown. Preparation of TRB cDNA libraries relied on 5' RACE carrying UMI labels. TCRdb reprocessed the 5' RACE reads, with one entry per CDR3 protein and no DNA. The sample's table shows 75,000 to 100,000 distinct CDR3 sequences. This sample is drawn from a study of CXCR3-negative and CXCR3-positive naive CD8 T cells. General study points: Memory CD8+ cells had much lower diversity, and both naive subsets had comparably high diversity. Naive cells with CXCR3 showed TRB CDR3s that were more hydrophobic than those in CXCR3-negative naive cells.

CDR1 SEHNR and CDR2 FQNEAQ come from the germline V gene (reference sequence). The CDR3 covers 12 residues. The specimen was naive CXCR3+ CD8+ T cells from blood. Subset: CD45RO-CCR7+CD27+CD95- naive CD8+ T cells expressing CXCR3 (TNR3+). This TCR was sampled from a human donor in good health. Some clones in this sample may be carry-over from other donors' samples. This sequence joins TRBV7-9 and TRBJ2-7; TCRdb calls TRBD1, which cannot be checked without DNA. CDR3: CASSPTGYEQYF.